The 29 T cell receptor beta chains below all came from one sample that was sequenced in a study of early T cells in non-severe SARS-CoV-2 infection. TCRdb redid the calling of the 5' RACE reads with MiXCR, one entry per CDR3 protein. The sample yields 68,000 or so distinct CDR3 sequences, 10% to 15% seen once. Sequenced material: whole blood. The receptors here all came from an adult who was a healthcare worker with PCR-confirmed SARS-CoV-2 infection or an uninfected control (not recorded which).

This clonotype has a handful of counts. The genes are TRBV5-6 and TRBJ1-2, with D perhaps matching TRBD1 (5 bases). The CDR3 extends over 13 amino acids. V was clipped by 2 bases and J by 7 bases, with 12 bases between them. Per germline, CDR1 SGHDT and CDR2 YYEEEE. The CDR3 sequence is CASSFGRDRGYTF. For the CDR3, the DNA is TGTGCCAGCAGCTTTGGCAGGGATCGTGGCTACACCTTC.

This chain links TRBV2 with TRBJ2-3, with 10 bases lining up with TRBD1. This CDR3 region has 17 residues. Germline assignment: CDR1 SNHLY and CDR2 FYNNEI. V lost 6 bases, J lost 3 bases, and 12 bases stayed unmatched. The CDR3 loop reads CASSTSDRGLGTDTQYF. The CDR3 DNA reads as TGTGCCAGCAGCACCTCCGACAGGGGGCTCGGAACAGATACGCAGTATTTT.

This clonotype appeared a single time. The rearrangement links TRBV18 to TRBJ2-3; no firm D call. This CDR3 spans 13 amino acids. CDR1 is KGHSH, CDR2 LQKENI, per germline. Trimming shortened V by 2 bases and J by 2 bases, and 5 bases separated the two germline ends. The CDR3 nucleotides are TGTGCCAGCTCACCAATCGCCACAGATACGCAGTATTTT. Protein: CASSPIATDTQYF. Together with reference TRBV18 and TRBJ2-3, the CDR3 gives the full variable domain: NAGVMQNPRHLVRRRGQEARLRCSPMKGHSHVYWYRQLPEEGLKFMVYLQKENIIDESGMPKERFSAEFPKEGPSILRIQQVVRGDSAAYFCASSPIATDTQYFGPGTRLTVL.

This clonotype was seen repeatedly, ten times or more. The chain joins TRBV20-1 to TRBJ2-3, with TRBD2 identical over 8 bases. The germline V gene encodes CDR1 DFQATT and CDR2 SNEGSKA (reference sequence). This CDR3 region has 15 residues. Trimming cost V 2 bases and J 2 bases; bases outside gene matches: 6. The CDR3 is CSARPPTSDTDTQYF. Written as DNA, the CDR3 is TGCAGTGCTAGACCACCGACTAGCGACACAGATACGCAGTATTTT.

The V call is TRBV9, the J call TRBJ2-7; no reliable D call. Trimming left V 0 bases short and J 3 bases short, with 10 bases between. This CDR3 contains 14 residues. Germline V gene lookup returns CDR1 SGDLS and CDR2 YYNGEE. The DNA for the CDR3 is TGTGCCAGCAGCGTAGATGGGGATGACTACGAGCAGTACTTC. It specifies CASSVDGDDYEQYF.

The chain carries TRBV7-2 and TRBJ2-4; D is perhaps TRBD2 (5 bases). The germline V gene has CDR1 SGHTA and CDR2 FQGNSA. CDR3 length equals 14 residues. Trimming pared 1 base from V and 7 bases from J, leaving 11 bases between. This CDR3 is CASSLGRRSNIQYF. DNA of the CDR3: TGTGCCAGCAGCTTAGGGCGGAGGAGCAACATTCAGTACTTC.

In its sample, this clonotype was seen a few times. This rearrangement joins TRBV6-6 to TRBJ2-1; 8 nucleotides line up with TRBD2. Germline CDR1 is MNHNY and CDR2 is SVGAGI (reference sequence). This CDR3 has 14 amino acids. The junction had 5 bases not matched to a gene; V was cut back by 3 bases and J by 7 bases. The CDR3 here is CASSYRPSGNEQFF. CDR3 in DNA: TGTGCCAGCAGTTATAGGCCTAGCGGGAATGAGCAGTTCTTC.

The chain is built from TRBV20-1 and TRBJ2-7; TRBD1 might be the D (6 bases). V was cut by 0 bases and J by 1 base, with 10 bases left in between. This CDR3 spans 14 amino acids. CDR1 is DFQATT, CDR2 SNEGSKA, per germline (reference sequence). The CDR3 sequence is CSAREGGNSYEQYF. CDR3 in DNA: TGCAGTGCTAGAGAAGGGGGAAATTCCTACGAGCAGTACTTC.

This clonotype was counted many times. The rearrangement joins TRBV6-2 or TRBV6-3 to TRBJ2-4; no reliable D call. Germline V CDR1 and CDR2: MNHEY, SVGEGT. CDR3 length equals 16 residues. V was pared by 3 bases and J by 0 bases, with 12 bases between. The CDR3 nucleotides read TGTGCCAGCAGTTATCCGACGCTGTTAGCCAAAAACATTCAGTACTTC. Amino acids: CASSYPTLLAKNIQYF.

The gene calls are TRBV11-2 and TRBJ2-7; no firm D call. The CDR3 runs to 13 residues. CDR1 is SGHAT and CDR2 is FQNNGV in the germline V gene. Trimming stripped 1 base from V and 3 bases from J, with 7 bases between. The CDR3 sequence: CASSLGASYEQYF. DNA of the CDR3: TGTGCCAGCAGCTTAGGGGCCAGCTACGAGCAGTACTTC. The variable domain in full, with the rest retrieved from reference TRBV11-2 and TRBJ2-7, is EAGVAQSPRYKIIEKRQSVAFWCNPISGHATLYWYQQILGQGPKLLIQFQNNGVVDDSQLPKDRFSAERLKGVDSTLKIQPAKLEDSAVYLCASSLGASYEQYFGPGTRLTVT.

This clonotype has at least ten counts. This chain links TRBV6-1 with TRBJ2-1, with TRBD2 identical over 9 bases. Germline assignment: CDR1 MNHNS and CDR2 SASEGT. Trimming removed 0 bases from V and 12 bases from J; junction bases left unmatched: 9. The CDR3 totals 15 residues. CDR3 amino acids: CASSEASGGPERQFF. The CDR3 DNA reads TGTGCCAGCAGTGAAGCTAGCGGGGGCCCCGAGAGGCAGTTCTTC.

A few counts support this clonotype. The junction and the germline gene differ at one end; a read error may be behind it. The genes are TRBV7-7 and TRBJ2-5, with D uncertain. Germline assignment: CDR1 SSHAT and CDR2 FNYEAQ (reference sequence). The CDR3 runs 13 residues. CDR3 DNA sequence: TGTGCTAGCAGCTTAGTGTTAGGAGAGACCCAGTACTTC. It yields the protein CASSLVLGETQYF.

The chain couples TRBV5-4 to TRBJ1-1, with D hard to call. Trimming pared 6 bases from V and 1 base from J, leaving 10 bases between. The CDR3 runs to 13 residues. Germline CDR1 and CDR2: SGHNT and YYREEE (reference sequence). In DNA, the CDR3 is TGTGCCAGCACCGACGAGGAGAACACTGAAGCTTTCTTT. Its translation: CASTDEENTEAFF.

This clonotype was observed a handful of times. V is TRBV7-9 and J is TRBJ2-3, with 11 positions matching TRBD2. V shed 11 bases and J 5 bases; nucleotides not matched to a gene: 15. The CDR3 extends over 16 amino acids. Germline V lookup: CDR1 SEHNR, CDR2 FQNEAQ (reference sequence). CDR3 nucleotides: TGTGCCCCGGGGGGCCTAACTAGCGGGGGCCGAGATACGCAGTATTTT. Amino acid sequence: CAPGGLTSGGRDTQYF.

The genes are TRBV6-2 or TRBV6-3 and TRBJ1-1, with 7 nucleotides matching TRBD1. Losses at the gene ends were 1 base for V and 4 bases for J; bases not matched to a gene: 3. The germline V gene has CDR1 MNHEY and CDR2 SVGEGT. The CDR3 is made up of 14 amino acids. This CDR3 reads CASSYLQGSTEAFF. DNA of the CDR3: TGTGCCAGCAGTTACTTACAGGGGTCCACTGAAGCTTTCTTT.

This clonotype was seen more than once but under ten times. The chain uses TRBV7-9 and TRBJ2-3, with D unclear. There are 14 residues in the CDR3. Germline CDR1 reads SEHNR; CDR2 reads FQNEAQ (reference sequence). Trimming pared 1 base from V and 1 base from J, leaving 6 bases between. CDR3 DNA sequence: TGTGCCAGCAGCTTAGAGGTGCGCACAGATACGCAGTATTTT. It translates to CASSLEVRTDTQYF.

This clonotype was counted ten times or more. The V gene is TRBV3-1, the J gene TRBJ2-5, with 8 bases fitting TRBD2. Germline-derived CDR1 and CDR2 are LGHDT and YNNKEL (reference sequence). The CDR3 consists of 14 residues. Germline trimming cut 2 bases from V and 7 bases from J; bases unmatched to any gene: 6. The CDR3 sequence: CASSQRLAQRTQYF. CDR3 coding DNA: TGTGCCAGCAGCCAAAGACTAGCGCAGCGGACCCAGTACTTC.

The table lists this clonotype with many counts. V and J are TRBV7-8 and TRBJ1-1; D unclear. The CDR3 is made up of 12 amino acids. Germline lookup yields CDR1 SGHVS and CDR2 FQNEAQ. V gave up 1 base and J gave up 6 bases, with 6 bases separating them. CDR3 in amino acids: CASSLGVAEAFF. The CDR3 DNA sequence: TGTGCCAGCAGCTTAGGGGTGGCTGAAGCTTTCTTT.

The chain couples TRBV20-1 to TRBJ1-1, with TRBD1 as a possible D gene (5 bases). Trimming cost V 5 bases and J 0 bases, with 16 bases left between them. Germline V lookup: CDR1 DFQATT, CDR2 SNEGSKA (reference sequence). This CDR3 comprises 15 residues. The CDR3 is CSAGSGRGMNTEAFF. Here the CDR3 DNA reads TGCAGTGCTGGATCGGGACGAGGGATGAACACTGAAGCTTTCTTT.

The gene calls are TRBV7-9 and TRBJ1-1, with no clear D. Trimming stripped 2 bases from V and 8 bases from J, with 6 bases between. Germline V CDR1 and CDR2: SEHNR, FQNEAQ (reference sequence). The CDR3 has 11 residues. CDR3 protein: CASSLLIEAFF. The CDR3 bases are TGTGCCAGCAGCTTATTGATCGAAGCTTTCTTT. Variable domain in full (rest from reference TRBV7-9 and TRBJ1-1): DTGVSQNPRHKITKRGQNVTFRCDPISEHNRLYWYRQTLGQGPEFLTYFQNEAQLEKSRLLSDRFSAERPKGSFSTLEIQRTEQGDSAMYLCASSLLIEAFFGQGTRLTVV.

This clonotype was seen repeatedly, ten times or more. The J gene is TRBJ2-6, the V gene TRBV7-9; the D is unclear. V was shortened by 7 bases and J by 0 bases, with 16 bases between the two germline ends. Germline V gene data show CDR1 as SEHNR and CDR2 as FQNEAQ (reference sequence). This CDR3 is 17 amino acids long. DNA of the CDR3: TGTGCCAGCAACGAGGACGGTTTACGCTCTGGGGCCAACGTCCTGACTTTC. Protein product: CASNEDGLRSGANVLTF.

This clonotype was seen repeatedly, ten times or more. This chain joins TRBV29-1 and TRBJ2-7; TRBD1 matches 11 bases. V shed 2 bases, J shed 4 bases, and the junction held 7 bases outside the gene matches. This CDR3 has 15 residues. Germline assignment: CDR1 SQVTM and CDR2 ANQGSEA. For the CDR3, the DNA is TGCAGCGTTGAATGGGTGGACAGGGGGCTATACGAGCAGTACTTC. It specifies CSVEWVDRGLYEQYF.

This clonotype occurred a few times. The DNA for the CDR3 is TGTGCCAGCAGTTTATCGGGAATTTATAATTCACCCCTCCACTTT. Translated, it gives CASSLSGIYNSPLHF. The chain joins TRBV12-3 or TRBV12-4 to TRBJ1-6; D gene uncertain. There are 15 residues in the CDR3. V was shortened by 2 bases and J by 4 bases, with 9 bases between the two germline ends.

The rearrangement links TRBV7-9 to TRBJ1-2; 7 positions agree with TRBD1. Looked up from germline, CDR1 is SEHNR and CDR2 is FQNEAQ (reference sequence). V dropped 5 bases and J dropped 2; count of bases not matched to a gene: 8. The CDR3 contains 15 residues. The CDR3 sequence: CASSPGTDINYGYTF. The CDR3 DNA follows: TGTGCCAGCAGCCCAGGGACAGACATAAACTATGGCTACACCTTC.

In its sample, this clonotype was seen once. One end of the junction is discordant with germline, which a read error may explain. This chain uses TRBV3-1 with TRBJ2-7; possibly TRBD1 for D (6 bases). The CDR3 length is 17 residues. Germline-derived CDR1 and CDR2 are LGHDT and YNNKEL (reference sequence). Here the CDR3 DNA reads TGTACCAGCAGCCAAGGCCAGGGGCGTTTATCCTCCTACGAGCAGTACTTC. It specifies CTSSQGQGRLSSYEQYF.

This clonotype has a count of ten or more. The rearrangement uses TRBV20-1 and TRBJ2-1; D not certain. This CDR3 comprises 11 residues. V dropped 4 bases and J dropped 11 bases, with 12 bases sitting between them. CDR1 DFQATT and CDR2 SNEGSKA come from the germline V gene (reference sequence). The DNA for the CDR3 is TGCAGTGCTAAGGGCCCATCAAAGCAGTTCTTC. It is translated as CSAKGPSKQFF.

This sequence joins TRBV28 and TRBJ1-1; TRBD1 agrees at 8 bases. CDR1 and CDR2 (germline): MDHEN, SYDVKM. The length of the CDR3 is 15 residues. The V gene end was trimmed by 7 bases and the J gene end by 3 bases; junction bases not matched to a gene: 10. The chain's CDR3 is CASTWGTGFHTEAFF. Written as DNA, the CDR3 is TGTGCCAGCACCTGGGGGACAGGCTTCCACACTGAAGCTTTCTTT.

This clonotype was counted ten times or more. This chain links TRBV11-2 with TRBJ2-1; TRBD2 agrees at 15 bases. Unmatched junction bases numbered 6, after V lost 4 bases and J lost 2 bases. Germline CDR1 SGHAT, CDR2 FQNNGV. The CDR3 is made up of 18 amino acids. CDR3 nucleotides: TGTGCCAGCAGCTCGGGGACTAGCGGGGGGTTCACCTACAATGAGCAGTTCTTC. Protein: CASSSGTSGGFTYNEQFF.

Of note for this clonotype: One junction end does not reproduce the germline sequence, and a read error may be involved. J is TRBJ2-3 and V is TRBV7-7, with D tentatively TRBD2 (5 bases). The CDR3 has 15 amino acids. The V gene's germline CDR1 is SSHAT and CDR2 FNYEAQ (reference sequence). CDR3 sequence reads: CASSLGVYGADTQYF. Here the CDR3 DNA reads TGTGCTAGCAGCTTAGGTGTCTACGGGGCAGATACGCAGTATTTT.